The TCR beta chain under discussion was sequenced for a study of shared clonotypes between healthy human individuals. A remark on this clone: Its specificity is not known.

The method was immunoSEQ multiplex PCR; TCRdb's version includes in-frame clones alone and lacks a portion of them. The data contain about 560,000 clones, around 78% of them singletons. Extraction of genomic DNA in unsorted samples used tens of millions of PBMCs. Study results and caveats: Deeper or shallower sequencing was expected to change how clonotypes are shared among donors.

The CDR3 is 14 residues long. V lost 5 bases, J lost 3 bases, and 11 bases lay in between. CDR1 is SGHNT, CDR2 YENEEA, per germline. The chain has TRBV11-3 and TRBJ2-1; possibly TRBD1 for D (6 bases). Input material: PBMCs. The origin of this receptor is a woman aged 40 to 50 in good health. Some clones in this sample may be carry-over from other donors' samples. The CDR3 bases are TGTGCCAGCAGCCCGGAGGACAGCTACAATGAGCAGTTCTTC. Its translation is CASSPEDSYNEQFF.